The 23 T cell receptor beta chains listed next were all sequenced from one sample in a study of shared clonotypes between healthy human individuals. Only in-frame clones appear in the TCRdb table, and some are missing; sequencing was by immunoSEQ multiplex PCR. The sample yields about 2.1 million clones, approximately 94% seen once. CD8 cells regarded as naive lacked CD45RO, were positively chosen for CCR7, and omitted terminally differentiated effector memory CD45RA+ cells. Sequencing input: naive CD8+ T cells from PBMCs. These receptors were obtained from a man aged 18 to 29 in good health. Some clones in this sample may be carry-over from other donors' samples.

The V gene is TRBV9, the J gene TRBJ2-6; 7 bases align to TRBD2. This CDR3 comprises 16 residues. The J segment lost 2 bases and the V segment lost 2 bases, leaving 4 bases of the junction unmatched. The V gene's germline CDR1 is SGDLS and CDR2 YYNGEE. CDR3 amino acids: CASSVSGGAGANVLTF. The CDR3 DNA is TGTGCCAGCAGCGTGTCGGGGGGAGCTGGGGCCAACGTCCTGACTTTC.

This sequence joins TRBV27 and TRBJ2-1; D not resolved. Germline CDR1 and CDR2: MNHEY and SMNVEV (reference sequence). The CDR3 runs 15 residues. V lost 5 bases and J 1 base, leaving 12 bases between the germline ends. This chain's CDR3 is CASSLRSVSYNEQFF. The DNA of the CDR3 is TGTGCCAGCAGTCTTAGGTCGGTATCCTACAATGAGCAGTTCTTC.

The chain recombines TRBV7-9 with TRBJ2-3, with D unclear. V was shortened by 4 bases and J by 0 bases, with 11 bases between the two germline ends. The CDR3 is made up of 15 amino acids. Germline assignment: CDR1 SEHNR and CDR2 FQNEAQ (reference sequence). CDR3 in amino acids: CASSSSSVSTDTQYF. The CDR3 coding sequence is TGTGCCAGCAGCTCCTCATCGGTGAGCACAGATACGCAGTATTTT.

About this clone: The sample holds other DNA sequences that translate to the same CDR3. V usage is TRBV27 and J usage is TRBJ2-7, with 9 bases identical to TRBD1. V was pared by 2 bases and J by 5 bases, with 10 bases of the junction left unmatched. The CDR3 length is 16 residues. The V gene's germline CDR1 is MNHEY and CDR2 SMNVEV (reference sequence). CDR3 bases: TGTGCCAGCAGTTTAAGCCCCGGGACAGGGCTCCACGAGCAGTACTTC. This gives the protein CASSLSPGTGLHEQYF.

This chain links TRBV5-5 with TRBJ2-7, with 8 bases matching TRBD2. Germline V CDR1 and CDR2: SGHKS, YYEKEE (reference sequence). The CDR3 is 14 residues long. V shed 1 base and J 4 bases; nucleotides not matched to a gene: 4. The CDR3 is CASSLLAGGYEQYF. The CDR3 DNA sequence: TGTGCCAGCAGCTTGTTGGCGGGGGGTTACGAGCAGTACTTC. Full variable domain (rest looked up from reference TRBV5-5 and TRBJ2-7): DAGVTQSPTHLIKTRGQQVTLRCSPISGHKSVSWYQQVLGQGPQFIFQYYEKEERGRGNFPDRFSARQFPNYSSELNVNALLLGDSALYLCASSLLAGGYEQYFGPGTRLTVT.

The chain couples TRBV9 to TRBJ2-2; D gene uncertain. Trimming left V 5 bases short and J 0 bases short, with 11 bases between. In germline, CDR1 is SGDLS, CDR2 YYNGEE. CDR3 length equals 15 residues. The CDR3: CASRDPSTNTGELFF. The DNA for the CDR3 is TGTGCCAGCAGGGATCCCTCAACGAACACCGGGGAGCTGTTTTTT.

The chain has TRBV7-9 and TRBJ1-5, with TRBD1 identical over 7 bases. The CDR3 totals 16 residues. Germline values: CDR1 SEHNR, CDR2 FQNEAQ (reference sequence). With 0 bases clipped from V and 11 bases from J, the junction kept 13 bases outside the gene matches. Written as DNA, the CDR3 is TGTGCCAGCAGCTTAGCAGGGGGCGAAGGAAGTAGGACCCAGCATTTT. Protein sequence: CASSLAGGEGSRTQHF.

This clone came up once. This chain joins TRBV7-9 and TRBJ2-1; D is ambiguous. The CDR3 is 12 residues long. The germline gives CDR1 SEHNR, CDR2 FQNEAQ (reference sequence). The V end was cut by 5 bases, the J end by 9 bases, with 11 bases between. CDR3 sequence reads: CASSPTLREQFF. The CDR3 coding sequence is TGTGCCAGCAGCCCAACCCTCCGTGAGCAGTTCTTC.

This clone appeared once. The chain employs TRBV2 and TRBJ1-2, with D perhaps matching TRBD1 (5 bases). The CDR3 has 15 amino acids. Germline values: CDR1 SNHLY, CDR2 FYNNEI. V lost 1 base to trimming and J lost 4 bases, with 13 bases between them. In DNA form, the CDR3 reads TGTGCCAGCAGTGAAGAGGCAGGGCAAGTCTATGGCTACACCTTC. Translating it yields CASSEEAGQVYGYTF.

V gene TRBV5-4 combines with J gene TRBJ2-7, with 8 positions matching TRBD1. V lost 4 bases and J lost 3; bases outside the gene matches: 12. CDR1 and CDR2 (germline): SGHNT, YYREEE (reference sequence). The CDR3 runs 16 residues. The CDR3 DNA follows: TGTGCCAGCAGCCCAGAGACAGGGGTCCCCCTCTACGAGCAGTACTTC. Translation gives CASSPETGVPLYEQYF.

J is TRBJ2-3 and V is TRBV5-4; D is ambiguous. This CDR3 has 11 amino acids. Trimming cost V 0 bases and J 8 bases, with 4 bases left between them. Looked up from germline, CDR1 is SGHNT and CDR2 is YYREEE (reference sequence). CDR3 sequence reads: CASSLVPTQYF. In nucleotides, the CDR3 is TGTGCCAGCAGCTTGGTTCCTACGCAGTATTTT.

The J gene is TRBJ2-1, the V gene TRBV11-2; D remains unclear. The V end lost 6 bases, the J end lost 10 bases, and 10 bases lay between the germline ends. The CDR3 consists of 11 residues. Germline V gives CDR1 SGHAT, CDR2 FQNNGV. The CDR3 region is CASSTTAEQFF. The DNA for the CDR3 is TGTGCCAGCAGTACTACAGCAGAGCAGTTCTTC. Variable domain in full (rest from reference TRBV11-2 and TRBJ2-1): EAGVAQSPRYKIIEKRQSVAFWCNPISGHATLYWYQQILGQGPKLLIQFQNNGVVDDSQLPKDRFSAERLKGVDSTLKIQPAKLEDSAVYLCASSTTAEQFFGPGTRLTVL.

Here the CDR3 reads CASSFFREGTDTQYF. The CDR3 coding sequence is TGTGCCAGCAGTTTCTTCCGGGAGGGCACAGATACGCAGTATTTT. The chain has TRBV28 and TRBJ2-3; 7 bases line up with TRBD2. This CDR3 contains 15 residues. Germline V CDR1 and CDR2: MDHEN, SYDVKM. Trimming removed 3 bases from V and 1 base from J; junction bases left unmatched: 4.

The V gene is TRBV7-2, the J gene TRBJ2-7; 10 bases map to TRBD1. Germline V gives CDR1 SGHTA, CDR2 FQGNSA. The V segment lost 1 base and the J segment 6 bases; nucleotides outside the gene matches: 3. This CDR3 is 14 amino acids long. The CDR3 DNA follows: TGTGCCAGCAGCTTAGGGGGGACAGGGGTCGAGCAGTACTTC. Translated, it gives CASSLGGTGVEQYF.

The chain uses TRBV14 and TRBJ2-1, with a tentative D call TRBD2 (6 bases). CDR1 is SGHDN, CDR2 FVKESK, per germline. Trimming left V 0 bases short and J 4 bases short, with 13 bases between. The CDR3 spans 16 residues. CDR3 sequence (DNA): TGTGCCAGCAGCCAAGACCCAGCGGGTGTATACAATGAGCAGTTCTTC. Its translation: CASSQDPAGVYNEQFF.

V usage is TRBV6-6 and J usage is TRBJ1-2; 7 bases align to TRBD1. The CDR3 is made up of 16 amino acids. The J segment lost 4 bases and the V segment lost 4 bases, leaving 12 bases of the junction unmatched. Germline V gene data show CDR1 as MNHNY and CDR2 as SVGAGI (reference sequence). The CDR3 DNA reads TGTGCCAGCAGTTCCCTAGTAGACAGGGTCGTCTATGGCTACACCTTC. Translating gives CASSSLVDRVVYGYTF.

This clone was counted between two and nine times. V usage is TRBV5-4 and J usage is TRBJ2-7; 8 nucleotides agree with TRBD2. The V and J ends lost 7 bases and 2 bases, in that order; junction bases with no gene match: 8. The CDR3 length is 14 residues. Germline V CDR1 and CDR2: SGHNT, YYREEE (reference sequence). The CDR3 protein is CASGGVAGTYEQYF. CDR3 DNA: TGTGCCAGCGGCGGGGTAGCGGGGACCTACGAGCAGTACTTC.

V and J are TRBV6-5 and TRBJ2-5; the D gene could be TRBD1 or TRBD2 (5 bases each). The CDR3 has 16 residues. The V end was cut by 0 bases, the J end by 5 bases, with 16 bases between. Germline CDR1 and CDR2: MNHEY and SVGAGI. In nucleotides, the CDR3 is TGTGCCAGCAGTTACTCGCAAGCGCCTGAGGGGGAGACCCAGTACTTC. Translating gives CASSYSQAPEGETQYF.

This clone was counted once. The chain carries TRBV7-2 and TRBJ2-3, with a tentative D call TRBD2 (5 bases). The CDR3 runs to 15 residues. V lost 1 base and J 0 bases, leaving 8 bases between the germline ends. Germline CDR1 is SGHTA and CDR2 is FQGNSA. The CDR3 DNA reads as TGTGCCAGCAGCTTAGTGCGGGTTAGCACAGATACGCAGTATTTT. It yields the protein CASSLVRVSTDTQYF.

The chain recombines TRBV27 with TRBJ2-7; no firm D call. The CDR3 spans 14 residues. Germline V CDR1 and CDR2: MNHEY, SMNVEV (reference sequence). V lost 2 bases to trimming and J lost 2 bases, with 10 bases between them. CDR3 protein: CASSLPGVPYEQYF. CDR3 sequence (DNA): TGTGCCAGCAGTTTACCCGGAGTGCCCTACGAGCAGTACTTC.

The chain has TRBV27 and TRBJ2-1; TRBD1 agrees at 8 bases. CDR1 is MNHEY and CDR2 is SMNVEV in the germline V gene (reference sequence). The CDR3 is 15 amino acids. J was trimmed by 11 bases and V by 3 bases; bases with no gene match: 12. CDR3 sequence: CASSFFRGLGAQQFF. The CDR3 DNA reads as TGTGCCAGCAGTTTTTTCAGGGGGCTCGGAGCCCAGCAGTTCTTC.

The V and J genes are TRBV5-6 and TRBJ1-2; D is unclear. This CDR3 has 15 residues. In germline, CDR1 is SGHDT, CDR2 YYEEEE. Trimming took off 4 bases at V and 4 bases at J, with 17 bases between the two ends. The CDR3 sequence: CASSPRAVLFYGYTF. The CDR3 DNA sequence: TGTGCCAGCAGCCCCAGAGCAGTCTTGTTCTATGGCTACACCTTC.

The V and J genes are TRBV9 and TRBJ1-2; D is ambiguous. The CDR3 sequence is 16 residues long. Trimming left V 0 bases short and J 2 bases short, with 14 bases between. Germline V gene sequence: CDR1 SGDLS, CDR2 YYNGEE. This chain's CDR3 is CASSVAALDGNYGYTF. CDR3 bases: TGTGCCAGCAGCGTAGCCGCCCTGGACGGGAACTATGGCTACACCTTC.